The table lists the clone carrying this T cell receptor (beta chain) with a count of one. This sample is part of a study of T-cell memory formation after mild COVID-19. The overall study: Largely donor-specific sequence clusters came from a couple of donors.

Germline V CDR1 and CDR2: SNHLY, FYNNEI. This CDR3 is 13 amino acids long. V was cut by 3 bases and J by 1 base, with 6 bases left in between. TCRdb re-analysed the 5' RACE reads in MiXCR, keeping a single row per CDR3 protein. Here the sample spans 450,000 to 700,000 distinct CDR3 sequences, approximately 18% being singletons. The V gene is TRBV2, the J gene TRBJ1-1; D is unresolved. Input material: PBMCs or a T cell subset sorted from them (not recorded which). The source is an adult woman who had mild COVID-19 (a few samples of this study predate the infection). Cell type and time point are not known. This chain's CDR3 is CASSEAANTEAFF. CDR3 bases: TGTGCCAGCAGTGAGGCTGCGAACACTGAAGCTTTCTTT. The full variable domain, its missing parts supplied by reference TRBV2 and TRBJ1-1, is EPEVTQTPSHQVTQMGQEVILRCVPISNHLYFYWYRQILGQKVEFLVSFYNNEISEKSEIFDDQFSVERPDGSNFTLKIRSTKLEDSAMYFCASSEAANTEAFFGQGTRLTVV.